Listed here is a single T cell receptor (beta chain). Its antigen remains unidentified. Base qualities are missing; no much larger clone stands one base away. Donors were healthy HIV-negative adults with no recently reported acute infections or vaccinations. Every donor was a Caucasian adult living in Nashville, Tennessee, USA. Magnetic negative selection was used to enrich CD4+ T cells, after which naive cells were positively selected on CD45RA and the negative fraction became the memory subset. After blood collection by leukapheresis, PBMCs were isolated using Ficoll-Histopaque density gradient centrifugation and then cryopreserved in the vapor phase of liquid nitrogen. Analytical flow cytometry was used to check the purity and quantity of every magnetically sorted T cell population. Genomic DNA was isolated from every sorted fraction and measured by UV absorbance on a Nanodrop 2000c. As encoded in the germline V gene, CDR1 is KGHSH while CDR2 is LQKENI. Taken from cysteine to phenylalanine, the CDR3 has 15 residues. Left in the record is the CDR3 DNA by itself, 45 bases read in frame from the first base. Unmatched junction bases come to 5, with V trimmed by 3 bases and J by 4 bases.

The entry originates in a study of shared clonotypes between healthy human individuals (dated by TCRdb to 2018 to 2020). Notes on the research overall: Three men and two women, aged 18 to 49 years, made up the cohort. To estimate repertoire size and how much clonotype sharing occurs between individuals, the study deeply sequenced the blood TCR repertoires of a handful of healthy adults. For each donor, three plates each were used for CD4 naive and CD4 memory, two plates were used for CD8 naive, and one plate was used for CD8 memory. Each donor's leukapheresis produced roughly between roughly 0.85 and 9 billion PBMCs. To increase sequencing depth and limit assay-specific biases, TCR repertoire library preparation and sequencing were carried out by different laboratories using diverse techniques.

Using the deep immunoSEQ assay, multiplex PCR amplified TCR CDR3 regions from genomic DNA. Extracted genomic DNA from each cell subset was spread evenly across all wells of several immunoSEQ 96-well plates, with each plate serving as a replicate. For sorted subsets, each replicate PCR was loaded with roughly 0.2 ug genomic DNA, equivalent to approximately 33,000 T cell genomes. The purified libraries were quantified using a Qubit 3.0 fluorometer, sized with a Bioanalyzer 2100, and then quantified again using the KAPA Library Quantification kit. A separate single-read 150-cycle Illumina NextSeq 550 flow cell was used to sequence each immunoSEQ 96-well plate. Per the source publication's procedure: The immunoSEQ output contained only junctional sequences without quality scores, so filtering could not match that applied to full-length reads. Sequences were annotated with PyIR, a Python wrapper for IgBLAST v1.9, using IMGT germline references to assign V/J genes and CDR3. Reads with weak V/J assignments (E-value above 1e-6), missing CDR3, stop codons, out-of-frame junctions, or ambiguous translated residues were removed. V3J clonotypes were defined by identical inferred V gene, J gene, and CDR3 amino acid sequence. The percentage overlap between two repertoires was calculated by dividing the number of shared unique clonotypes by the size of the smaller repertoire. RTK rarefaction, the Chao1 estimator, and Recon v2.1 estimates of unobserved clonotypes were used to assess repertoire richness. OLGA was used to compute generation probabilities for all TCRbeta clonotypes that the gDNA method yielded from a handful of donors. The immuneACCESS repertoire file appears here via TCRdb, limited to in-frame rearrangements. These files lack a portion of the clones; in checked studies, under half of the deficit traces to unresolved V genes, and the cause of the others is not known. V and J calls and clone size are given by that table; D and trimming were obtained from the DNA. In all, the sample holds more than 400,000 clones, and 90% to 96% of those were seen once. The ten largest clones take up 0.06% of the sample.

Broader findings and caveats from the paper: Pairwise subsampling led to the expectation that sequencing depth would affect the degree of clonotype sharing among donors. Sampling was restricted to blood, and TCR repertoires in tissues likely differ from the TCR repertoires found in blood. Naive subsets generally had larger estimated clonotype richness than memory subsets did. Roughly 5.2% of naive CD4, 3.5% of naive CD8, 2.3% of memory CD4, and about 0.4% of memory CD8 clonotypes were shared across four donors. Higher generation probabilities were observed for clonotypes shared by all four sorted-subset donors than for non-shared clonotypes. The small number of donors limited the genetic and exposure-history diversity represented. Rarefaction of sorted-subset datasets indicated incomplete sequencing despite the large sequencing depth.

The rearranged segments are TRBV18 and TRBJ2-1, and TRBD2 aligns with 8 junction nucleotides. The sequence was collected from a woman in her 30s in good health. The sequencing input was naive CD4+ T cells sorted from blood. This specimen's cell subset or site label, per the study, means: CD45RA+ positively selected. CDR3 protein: CASSPFGRGYNEQFF. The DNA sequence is TGTGCCAGCTCACCGTTCGGGAGGGGTTACAATGAGCAGTTCTTC.